The 20 T cell receptor beta chains below come from one sample, sequenced in a study of control samples from healthy donors and cancer patients (dated by TCRdb to between 2020 and 2021). Receptor amplification or capture employed the immunoSEQ multiplex PCR assay. This is the immuneACCESS table as TCRdb keeps it, with only in-frame sequences that have V and J called. A part of the clones is gone; compared with another copy, unresolved V genes explain less than half, and the rest is unexplained. This sample holds 150,000 to 200,000 clones; 70% to 90% were observed only once. The ten biggest clones cover around 11% of the sample. The specimen was blood. The receptor set was obtained from a man aged 30-40 years in good health.

V gene TRBV5-1 combines with J gene TRBJ1-1; TRBD1 matches 10 bases. Germline V gene data show CDR1 as SGHRS and CDR2 as YFSETQ. V lost 4 bases to trimming and J lost 5 bases; unmatched junction nucleotides: 11. This CDR3 spans 16 amino acids. CDR3 sequence: CASSPRQGALGTEAFF. CDR3 coding DNA: TGCGCCAGCAGCCCTAGACAGGGGGCGCTGGGGACTGAAGCTTTCTTT.

CDR3 sequence (DNA): TGCAGCACTATTCTAGCGGGGAGACGGTACGAGCAGTACTTC. Its translation: CSTILAGRRYEQYF. The V gene is TRBV29-1, the J gene TRBJ2-7; 9 bases are a match to TRBD2. The CDR3 is 14 amino acids. CDR1 and CDR2 from the germline V gene are SQVTM and ANQGSEA. The trim removed 8 bases at V and 4 bases at J, leaving 12 bases unmatched.

The chain couples TRBV4-1 to TRBJ2-7; 10 bases map to TRBD2. The V gene end was trimmed by 2 bases and the J gene end by 3 bases; junction bases not matched to a gene: 10. Germline lookup yields CDR1 MGHRA and CDR2 YSYEKL. The CDR3 contains 17 residues. For the CDR3, the DNA is TGCGCCAGCAGCCAACTACTAGCGGGAATCTCGTTCTACGAGCAGTACTTC. It is translated as CASSQLLAGISFYEQYF.

V is TRBV14 and J is TRBJ1-2; 10 bases line up with TRBD1. J gave up 7 bases and V 5 bases, and 10 bases lay outside the gene matches. This CDR3 comprises 15 residues. Germline V CDR1 and CDR2: SGHDN, FVKESK. In DNA form, the CDR3 reads TGTGCCAGCAGCATTTCCGGGACAGGGGTCGTTGGCTACACCTTC. Translated: CASSISGTGVVGYTF.

This rearrangement joins TRBV5-1 to TRBJ2-2; D tentatively reads TRBD1 or TRBD2 (5 bases each). Trimming left V 3 bases short and J 4 bases short, with 13 bases between. Per the germline V gene, CDR1 is SGHRS and CDR2 is YFSETQ. This CDR3 comprises 15 residues. This CDR3 is CASSSTGTTTGELFF. CDR3 nucleotide sequence: TGCGCCAGCAGCTCCACCGGGACCACCACCGGGGAGCTGTTTTTT. The full variable domain, with the rest looked up from reference TRBV5-1 and TRBJ2-2, is KAGVTQTPRYLIKTRGQQVTLSCSPISGHRSVSWYQQTPGQGLQFLFEYFSETQRNKGNFPGRFSGRQFSNSRSEMNVSTLELGDSALYLCASSSTGTTTGELFFGEGSRLTVL.

The genes are TRBV7-3 and TRBJ2-5; D is perhaps TRBD1 (5 bases). V was clipped by 1 base and J by 2 bases, with 5 bases between them. Germline CDR1 reads SGHTA; CDR2 reads FQGTGA. The CDR3 runs to 13 residues. The CDR3 reads CASSLKGQETQYF. CDR3 bases: TGTGCCAGCAGCTTAAAGGGGCAAGAGACCCAGTACTTC.

The chain employs TRBV2 and TRBJ1-3; D may be TRBD1 (5 bases). The CDR3 has 16 amino acids. V gave up 7 bases and J gave up 1 base, with 17 bases separating them. Germline V gene sequence: CDR1 SNHLY, CDR2 FYNNEI. The CDR3 DNA reads TGTGCCAGCATAGGCCCCAGGGAAGCATCTGGAAACACCATATATTTT. Translating it yields CASIGPREASGNTIYF.

CDR3 loop: CASSILDQETQYF. The CDR3 bases are TGTGCCAGTAGTATTCTGGACCAAGAGACCCAGTACTTC. This chain connects TRBV19 to TRBJ2-5; D is uncertain. From germline, CDR1 is LNHDA and CDR2 SQIVND (reference sequence). V shed 3 bases and J shed 0 bases, with 5 bases lying between them. The length of the CDR3 is 13 residues.

The chain combines TRBV5-1 with TRBJ1-1; no clear D. The CDR3 length is 15 residues. Trimming stripped 0 bases from V and 2 bases from J, with 11 bases between. Germline-derived CDR1 and CDR2 are SGHRS and YFSETQ. CDR3 coding DNA: TGCGCCAGCAGCTTGGCCTTACGCGCTAACACTGAAGCTTTCTTT. It is translated as CASSLALRANTEAFF.

The rearrangement links TRBV7-9 to TRBJ1-6, with TRBD1 matching over 7 bases. The germline CDR1 and CDR2 sequences are SEHNR and FQNEAQ (reference sequence). This CDR3 is 14 amino acids long. V trimming: 5 bases; J trimming: 6 bases; junction bases outside the gene matches: 4. CDR3 loop: CASSRDRFNSPLHF. The CDR3 DNA is TGTGCCAGCAGCCGGGACAGATTTAATTCACCCCTCCACTTT.

This chain links TRBV7-2 with TRBJ1-3; D remains unclear. The V end lost 4 bases, the J end lost 1 base, and 5 bases lay between the germline ends. Germline assignment: CDR1 SGHTA and CDR2 FQGNSA. The CDR3 consists of 13 residues. CDR3 sequence (DNA): TGTGCCAGCAGCTGGAAATCTGGAAACACCATATATTTT. Residues: CASSWKSGNTIYF.

The V call is TRBV6-5, the J call TRBJ2-1; D might be TRBD2 (5 bases). The CDR3 has 14 amino acids. CDR1 and CDR2 (germline): MNHEY, SVGAGI. Trimming cost V 8 bases and J 9 bases, with 20 bases left between them. CDR3 coding DNA: TGTGCCAGCCGCTCGGCCCGGACTGAGGGTGAGCAGTTCTTC. Translating it yields CASRSARTEGEQFF.

The rearrangement joins TRBV10-3 to TRBJ2-3; possible D gene TRBD1, 5 bases. With 6 bases removed from V and 2 bases from J, the gap between germline ends came to 18 bases. The germline V gene has CDR1 ENHRY and CDR2 SYGVKD. This CDR3 is built from 16 residues. The CDR3 nucleotides read TGTGCCATCAGCGCTGCCCTGGACACCACCACAGATACGCAGTATTTT. Amino acid sequence: CAISAALDTTTDTQYF.

This chain connects TRBV28 to TRBJ2-1; no clear D gene. V shed 3 bases and J shed 0 bases, with 9 bases lying between them. The CDR3 is 15 residues long. CDR1 MDHEN and CDR2 SYDVKM come from the germline V gene. The CDR3 region has the DNA TGTGCCAGCAGTTTCGGTGGGCCCTCCTACAATGAGCAGTTCTTC. Translated, it gives CASSFGGPSYNEQFF.

A single count supports this clone. The chain links TRBV7-9 to TRBJ2-5; perhaps TRBD2 as D (6 bases). The CDR3 is 16 amino acids. Trimming removed 5 bases from V and 2 bases from J, with 18 bases in between. CDR1 SEHNR and CDR2 FQNEAQ come from the germline V gene (reference sequence). CDR3 DNA: TGTGCCAGCAGCCATCGACTAGAGTTGAGGCAAGAGACCCAGTACTTC. The encoded protein is CASSHRLELRQETQYF.

This chain joins TRBV12-3 or TRBV12-4 and TRBJ2-1, with D maybe TRBD2 (7 bases). The CDR3 runs 13 residues. With 6 bases removed from V and 12 bases from J, the gap between germline ends came to 18 bases. The DNA of the CDR3 is TGTGCCAGCAGCGAAAGGGGGGGCTTGGGGCAGTTCTTC. Amino acid sequence: CASSERGGLGQFF.

The rearrangement uses TRBV18 and TRBJ1-1, with TRBD1 matching 7 bases. Per the germline V gene, CDR1 is KGHSH and CDR2 is LQKENI. The CDR3 length is 13 residues. V lost 6 bases to trimming and J lost 4 bases; unmatched junction nucleotides: 5. The CDR3 loop reads CASSRQGTTEAFF. DNA for the CDR3: TGTGCCAGCTCGCGACAGGGTACCACTGAAGCTTTCTTT.

This clone was recorded a few times. The chain carries TRBV5-6 and TRBJ2-7; D uncertain. The CDR3 consists of 12 residues. With 4 bases removed from V and 0 bases from J, the gap between germline ends came to 5 bases. Per germline, CDR1 SGHDT and CDR2 YYEEEE. This CDR3 reads CASSVSSYEQYF. CDR3 nucleotide sequence: TGTGCCAGCAGCGTGAGCTCCTACGAGCAGTACTTC.

V and J are TRBV3-1 (or the pseudogene TRBV3-2) and TRBJ2-3; D assignment may be TRBD1 or TRBD2 (6 bases each). Germline CDR1 is LGHDT and CDR2 is YNNKEL (reference sequence). V was clipped by 4 bases and J by 0 bases, with 11 bases between them. The CDR3 runs to 15 residues. CDR3 nucleotide sequence: TGTGCCAGCAGCCTATGGGGGGCCAGCACAGATACGCAGTATTTT. It codes for CASSLWGASTDTQYF.

The chain is built from TRBV4-3 and TRBJ2-2; no clear D. Germline CDR1 and CDR2: LGHNA and YSLEER. The CDR3 length is 13 residues. Trimming removed 0 bases at V and 8 bases at J, with 7 bases between. CDR3 loop: CASSQDSRGELFF. The CDR3 region has the DNA TGCGCCAGCAGCCAAGATAGTCGAGGGGAGCTGTTTTTT.